Sequencing of this TCR beta chain was carried out in a study of OX40 agonist ivuxolimab in advanced cancers. In terms of the full investigation: The costimulatory receptor OX40 (CD134) was targeted by ivuxolimab, a fully human IgG2 agonistic monoclonal antibody. Intravenous ivuxolimab was administered to patients every 2 weeks at six dose levels: 0.01, 0.1, 0.3, 1.5, 3 and 10 mg/kg. Of the 50 or so patients in dose escalation, some 20 had hepatocellular carcinoma, about 15 had melanoma, 9 had renal cell carcinoma and 9 had head and neck cancer. A male proportion of approximately 83% and a mean age of around 60 years, ranging from roughly 23 to 90, were recorded for the dose-escalation cohort. Prior anti-PD-1, anti-PD-L1 or anti-CTLA-4 therapy was permitted, and checkpoint inhibitors had been received by under 50% of dose-escalation patients. Partial responses occurred in three dose-escalation patients: two with cutaneous melanoma and one with hepatocellular carcinoma. Peripheral TCRbeta sequencing aimed to test whether ivuxolimab altered TCR sequence diversity and caused clonal T-cell expansion. The monotherapy dose-escalation portion (N of about 50 patients) of the phase I ivuxolimab trial is reported in the paper.

As encoded in the germline V gene, CDR1 is SGHNT while CDR2 is YENEEA. CDR3 length: 13 amino acids, cysteine to phenylalanine. The kept DNA is CDR3 alone, 39 bases in frame from the first base. Trimming at the junction amounts to 2 bases on V and 7 bases on J, and the germline ends lie 9 bases apart. Broad study findings and their caveats: On average, CD8+ T cells showed more expanded clones than CD4+ T cells after ivuxolimab. At doses of 0.1 to 3.0 mg/kg, clonal expansion of both CD4+ and CD8+ blood T cells was observed from baseline to week 6. Partial responders in the 0.1-3.0 mg/kg groups had among the lowest normalized peripheral clonal expansion, especially among CD8+ T cells. Low levels of normalized T-cell clonal expansion were also shown by some nonresponding patients. The antigen specificity of the clonally expanded peripheral T cells was not determined.

Genomic DNA was extracted from sorted cells for sequencing of the TCRbeta CDR3 region. The immunoSEQ Assay was used to sequence the TCRbeta CDR3 regions. TCRdb mirrors the immuneACCESS table, restricted to in-frame sequences. Some clones are absent from its copies; in checked studies, under half trace to an unresolved V gene, and the reason for the others is unknown. The sample table lists approximately 35,000 clones, roughly four fifths of them with a count of one. Around 18% of the sample lies in the top ten. This clone was observed a few times. Its antigen is still unknown. No much larger clonotype is one base removed from it; base qualities were not supplied. Patients with autoimmune disease history or receiving systemic immunosuppression were excluded from the trial. Peripheral blood for TCR sequencing was collected from all dose cohorts at baseline, on cycle 4 day 1, and on cycle 7 day 1. The samples were taken from a phase I, first-in-human, multicenter, open-label dose-escalation trial of ivuxolimab. Adults with locally advanced or metastatic head and neck squamous cell, hepatocellular, melanoma or renal cell carcinoma were enrolled in the trial. Before TCR sequencing, CD4+ and CD8+ T cells were separately sorted from peripheral blood.

The sequencing used CD4+ or CD8+ T cells sorted from blood, collected in a trial of the OX40 agonist ivuxolimab. This TCR was sampled from an adult with an advanced solid tumor such as melanoma, head and neck, liver or kidney cancer. This receptor chain uses TRBV11-3 and TRBJ1-5; a tentative D call is TRBD1 (6 bases match). The bases read TGTGCCAGCAGCTTAAGTCAGGGGCAGCCCCAGCATTTT. It translates as CASSLSQGQPQHF.